This TCR beta chain originates from a study of human T cells and chemical hapten exposure. Study-wide findings and caveats: TCRs at a frequency above 1 in 1000 stayed unchanged with DPC sensitization.

Unique molecular identifiers were attached to individual cDNA molecules within the library. TCRdb used MiXCR to reprocess the RACE reads, holding one entry per CDR3 protein. There are around 80,000 distinct CDR3 sequences in the sample; around 8.7% occur only once, and approximately 1.5% lies in the top ten. Germline V gene data show CDR1 as SGHAT and CDR2 as FQNNGV. The CDR3 spans 15 residues. J was trimmed by 4 bases and V by 5 bases; bases with no gene match: 2. The sample holds many counts of this clonotype. The antigen is not known. Time point defined: healthy volunteer bleed at 6 weeks. Total RNA was extracted from unfractionated whole blood.

The TCR comes from a male donor in good health. Some clones in this sample may be carry-over from other donors' samples. The sample was whole blood. The chain is built from TRBV11-2 and TRBJ2-3; 14 positions match TRBD2. CDR3 sequence: CASSGTSGSPDTQYF. In nucleotides, the CDR3 is TGTGCCAGCAGCGGGACTAGCGGGAGCCCAGATACGCAGTATTTT.